These T cell receptor beta chains were read from a single sample in a study of long-term antiretroviral therapy in people with HIV. The protocol was immunoSEQ multiplex PCR, while the TCRdb copy is restricted to in-frame clones and leaves out a portion. The sample holds 30,000 to 40,000 clones; 70% to 90% are singletons and the top ten take roughly 4.4%. The sample was unsorted PBMCs, taken approximately 3.5 years after starting antiretroviral therapy. Every receptor here comes from a man younger than 35 with HIV. The CDR3 runs from the conserved cysteine through the conserved F or W. Each record gives: V gene, clone size, D gene, J gene, CDR3 DNA, CDR3 protein. The D gene is left open where the match is weak. Only part of the rows carry a size: once, few, many, or a class if the clone is expanded.

>TRBV11-2|.|TRBD1|TRBJ2-5
TGTGCCAGCAGCTCAGGGGGAGCCGGACAGGTGACCTGGGAGACCCAGTACTTC
CASSSGGAGQVTWETQYF
>TRBV4-2|.|TRBD1|TRBJ1-5
TGTGCCAGCAGCCAAGGGACAGGGGGTCAGCCCCAGCATTTT
CASSQGTGGQPQHF
>TRBV9|.|TRBD1|TRBJ1-2
TGTGCCAGCAGCGTCGGGACAGGGGGCTTATACTATGGCTACACCTTC
CASSVGTGGLYYGYTF
>TRBV9|once|.|TRBJ2-7
TGTGCCAGCAGCCGGGGGACAGATCAGTACGAGCAGTACTTC
CASSRGTDQYEQYF
>TRBV27|.|TRBD1|TRBJ2-3
TGTGCCAGCAGTTCTCGGACAGGGGATTTCACAGATACGCAGTATTTT
CASSSRTGDFTDTQYF
>TRBV11-2|.|.|TRBJ2-7
TGTGCCAGCAGCTTAGCAGGAGGGAGCTACGAGCAGTACTTC
CASSLAGGSYEQYF
>TRBV27|.|TRBD2|TRBJ2-3
TGTGCCAGCAGCCCCCGGATTAGCGGGAGCACAGATACGCAGTATTTT
CASSPRISGSTDTQYF
>TRBV9|.|.|TRBJ1-2
TGTGCCAGCACCCAGTCTGTCAACTATGGCTACACCTTC
CASTQSVNYGYTF
>TRBV27|.|.|TRBJ1-1
TGTGCCAGCAGTGGGGGGGGACGCACTGAAGCTTTCTTT
CASSGGGRTEAFF
>TRBV4-3|.|.|TRBJ2-2
TGCGCCAGCAGCCAAGACAGGAACACCGGGGAGCTGTTTTTT
CASSQDRNTGELFF
>TRBV9|.|.|TRBJ2-2
TGTGCCAGCAGCCTTCTTTGGACCACGAACACCGGGGAGCTGTTTTTT
CASSLLWTTNTGELFF
>TRBV2|.|TRBD1|TRBJ1-1
TGTGCCAGCAGGCCCCTGACAGGGAAAGACACTGAAGCTTTCTTT
CASRPLTGKDTEAFF
>TRBV25-1|once|TRBD1|TRBJ1-6
TGTGCCAGCAGTGTCACAGGGGCCGTGGGTTCACCCCTCCACTTT
CASSVTGAVGSPLHF
>TRBV4-3|.|.|TRBJ2-7
TGCGCCAGCAGCCAAGAGCAAGGGTTTAACTACGAGCAGTACTTC
CASSQEQGFNYEQYF